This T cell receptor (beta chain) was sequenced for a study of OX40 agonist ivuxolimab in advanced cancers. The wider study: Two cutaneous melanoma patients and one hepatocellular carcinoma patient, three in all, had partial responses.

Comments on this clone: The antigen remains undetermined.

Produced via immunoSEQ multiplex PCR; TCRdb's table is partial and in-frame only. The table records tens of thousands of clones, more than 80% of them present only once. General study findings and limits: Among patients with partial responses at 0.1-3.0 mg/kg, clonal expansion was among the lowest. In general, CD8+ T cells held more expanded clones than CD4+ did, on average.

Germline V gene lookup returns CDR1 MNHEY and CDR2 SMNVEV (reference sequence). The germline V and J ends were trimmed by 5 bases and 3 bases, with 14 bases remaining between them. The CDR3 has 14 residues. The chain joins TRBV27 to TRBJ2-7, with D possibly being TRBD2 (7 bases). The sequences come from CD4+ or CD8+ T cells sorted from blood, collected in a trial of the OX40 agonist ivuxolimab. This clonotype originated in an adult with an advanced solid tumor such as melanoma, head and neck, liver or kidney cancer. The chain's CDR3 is CASSLAGALYEQYF. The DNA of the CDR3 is TGTGCCAGCAGTCTGGCGGGGGCCCTCTACGAGCAGTACTTC.